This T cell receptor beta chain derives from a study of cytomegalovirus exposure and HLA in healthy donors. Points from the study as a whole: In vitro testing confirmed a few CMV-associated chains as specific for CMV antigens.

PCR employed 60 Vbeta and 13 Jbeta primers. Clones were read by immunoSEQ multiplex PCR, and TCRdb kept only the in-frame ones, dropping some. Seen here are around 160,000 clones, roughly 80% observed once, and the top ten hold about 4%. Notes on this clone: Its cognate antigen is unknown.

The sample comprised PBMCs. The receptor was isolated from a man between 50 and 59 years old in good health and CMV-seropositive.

The CDR3 nucleotides read TGTGCCTGGGATATGCGGGTTTTGGGCTACACCTTC. Its translation: CAWDMRVLGYTF. The rearrangement links TRBV30 to TRBJ1-2; D ambiguous. CDR1 is GTSNPN, CDR2 SVGIG, per germline (reference sequence). The length of the CDR3 is 12 residues. The V end was cut by 5 bases, the J end by 8 bases, with 15 bases between.